This TCR beta chain was found in a study of CD8+ T cells in alopecia areata. This sample's treatment: oral pan-JAK inhibitor, 5-10 mg twice daily. The sequencing template was cDNA reverse transcribed from extracted RNA. Profiled with immunoSEQ multiplex PCR; TCRdb holds only in-frame clones, not every one. The sample lists approximately 210,000 clones, around two fifths seen once, with 2% to 3% in the top ten. This clone was detected only a few times. The CDR3 runs to 13 residues. The V and J ends lost 3 bases and 7 bases respectively, with 13 bases between them. Germline V gene sequence: CDR1 SGDLS, CDR2 YYNGEE.

This TCR derives from a human donor with alopecia areata. Sample: CD4+ T cells sorted from blood, taken at roughly week 36, from a patient treated with tofacitinib. The rearrangement links TRBV9 to TRBJ1-1, with D tentatively TRBD1 (5 bases). The CDR3 spells CASSEITGGEAFF. In DNA, the CDR3 is TGTGCCAGCAGCGAAATCACCGGGGGTGAAGCTTTCTTT.